Listed here is a single T cell receptor (beta chain). Its antigen is not known. V was clipped by 5 bases and J by 4 bases, with 15 bases between them. CDR1 and CDR2 from the germline V gene are SGHTA and FQGNSA. This CDR3 spans 15 amino acids. This sample was included in a study of T cell responses to AZD1222 COVID-19 vaccine. The table came from immunoSEQ multiplex PCR; TCRdb's copy has only in-frame clones and leaves some out. This sample yields 90,000 to 100,000 clones, of which roughly nine tenths are seen a single time; about 3.7% belongs to the top ten. General study findings and limits: Breadth and depth of Spike-specific TCRs rose after two AZD1222 doses.

Here the sequenced sample was peripheral blood, taken on day 0 of AZD1222 vaccination. The source of this sequence is an adult in good health. This sequence joins TRBV7-2 and TRBJ2-1; D uncertain. The CDR3 DNA is TGTGCCAGCAGCCGGGCCACGAGAATTTACAATGAGCAGTTCTTC. Translated, it gives CASSRATRIYNEQFF.